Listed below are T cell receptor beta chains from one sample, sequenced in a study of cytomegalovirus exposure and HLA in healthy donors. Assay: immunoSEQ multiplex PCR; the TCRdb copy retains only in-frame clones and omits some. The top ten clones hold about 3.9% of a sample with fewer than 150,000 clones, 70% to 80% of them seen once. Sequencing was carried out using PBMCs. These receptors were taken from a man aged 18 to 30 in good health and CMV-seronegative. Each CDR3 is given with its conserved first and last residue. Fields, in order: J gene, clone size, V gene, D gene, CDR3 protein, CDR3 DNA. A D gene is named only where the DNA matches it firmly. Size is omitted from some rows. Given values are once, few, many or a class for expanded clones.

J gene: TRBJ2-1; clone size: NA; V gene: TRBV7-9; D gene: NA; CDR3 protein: CASSPTRLEWSTYNEQFF; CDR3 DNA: TGTGCCAGCAGCCCCACTAGGTTGGAGTGGTCGACCTACAATGAGCAGTTCTTC
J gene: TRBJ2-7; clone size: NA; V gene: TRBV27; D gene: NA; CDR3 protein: CASSYTRAYEQYF; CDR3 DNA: TGTGCCAGCAGTTATACTAGGGCCTACGAGCAGTACTTC
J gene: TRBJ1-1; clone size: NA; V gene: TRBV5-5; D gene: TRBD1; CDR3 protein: CASSSQGMQSLITEAFF; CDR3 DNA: TGTGCCAGCAGTTCACAGGGGATGCAGTCGCTGATCACTGAAGCTTTCTTT
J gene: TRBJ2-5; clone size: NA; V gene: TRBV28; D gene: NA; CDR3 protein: CASSSDTGGDWVTQYF; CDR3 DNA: TGTGCCAGCAGTTCAGACACAGGGGGGGACTGGGTGACCCAGTACTTC
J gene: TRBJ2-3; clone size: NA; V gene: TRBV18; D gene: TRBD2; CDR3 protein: CASSLLAATSTDTQYF; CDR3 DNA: TGTGCCAGCTCCCTTCTAGCGGCTACTAGCACAGATACGCAGTATTTT
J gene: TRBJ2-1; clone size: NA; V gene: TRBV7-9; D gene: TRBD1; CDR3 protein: CASSPGQTKYPVWSDEQFF; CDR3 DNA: TGTGCCAGCAGCCCGGGACAGACTAAATACCCGGTTTGGAGCGATGAGCAGTTCTTC
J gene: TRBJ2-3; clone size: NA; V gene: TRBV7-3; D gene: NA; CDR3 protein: CASSTGYLDTQYF; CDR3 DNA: TGTGCCAGCAGCACAGGGTATTTGGATACGCAGTATTTT
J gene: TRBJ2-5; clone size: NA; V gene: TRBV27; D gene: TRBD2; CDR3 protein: CASSLGLAGGETQYF; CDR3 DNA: TGTGCCAGCAGTTTAGGCCTAGCGGGAGGCGAGACCCAGTACTTC
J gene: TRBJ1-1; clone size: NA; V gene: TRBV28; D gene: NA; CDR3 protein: CASTRNTEAFF; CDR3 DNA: TGTGCCAGCACCCGGAACACTGAAGCTTTCTTT
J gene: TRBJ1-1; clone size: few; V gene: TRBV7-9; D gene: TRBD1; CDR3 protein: CASSPSGQLRTEAFF; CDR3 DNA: TGTGCCAGCAGCCCCTCGGGACAGTTGAGGACTGAAGCTTTCTTT
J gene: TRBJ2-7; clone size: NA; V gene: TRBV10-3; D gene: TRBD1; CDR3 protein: CAISESGQKEQYF; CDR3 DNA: TGTGCCATCAGTGAGTCGGGACAGAAAGAGCAGTACTTC
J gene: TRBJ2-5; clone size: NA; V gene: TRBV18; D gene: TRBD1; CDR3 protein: CASSPGQGPKGTQYF; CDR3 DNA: TGTGCCAGCTCACCAGGACAGGGCCCTAAGGGGACCCAGTACTTC
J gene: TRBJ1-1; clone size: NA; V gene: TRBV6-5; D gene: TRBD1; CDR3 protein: CASSYGTGLTLEAFF; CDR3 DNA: TGTGCCAGCAGCTACGGGACAGGGCTGACTCTTGAAGCTTTCTTT
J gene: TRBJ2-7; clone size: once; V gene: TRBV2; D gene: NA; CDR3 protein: CASSEQMAVEQYF; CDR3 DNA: TGTGCCAGCAGTGAACAGATGGCAGTCGAGCAGTACTTC
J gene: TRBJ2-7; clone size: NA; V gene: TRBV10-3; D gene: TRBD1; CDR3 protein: CAISTDRASYEQYF; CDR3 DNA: TGTGCCATCAGCACCGACAGGGCCTCCTACGAGCAGTACTTC
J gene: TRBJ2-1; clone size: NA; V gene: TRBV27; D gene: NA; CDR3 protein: CASRRSGSGMSYNEQFF; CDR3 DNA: TGTGCCAGCAGGAGGTCGGGATCTGGGATGTCCTACAATGAGCAGTTCTTC
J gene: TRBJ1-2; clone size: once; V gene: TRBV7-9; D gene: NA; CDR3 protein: CASSLVEGRGLYGYTF; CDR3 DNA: TGTGCCAGCAGCTTAGTGGAGGGGAGAGGTCTCTATGGCTACACCTTC
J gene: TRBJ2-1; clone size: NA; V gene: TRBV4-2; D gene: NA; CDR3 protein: CASSHALDNEQFF; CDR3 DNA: TGTGCCAGCAGCCATGCGCTTGACAATGAGCAGTTCTTC
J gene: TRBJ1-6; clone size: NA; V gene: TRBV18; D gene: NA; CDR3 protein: CASSPEQISPLHF; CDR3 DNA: TGTGCCAGCTCACCGGAACAGATTTCACCCCTCCACTTT
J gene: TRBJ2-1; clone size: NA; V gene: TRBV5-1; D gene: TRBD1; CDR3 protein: CASSWTGTGYNEQFF; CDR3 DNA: TGCGCCAGCAGCTGGACCGGGACAGGCTACAATGAGCAGTTCTTC